Ten or more counts support the clone carrying this TCR beta chain. Its antigen is unidentified. At one boundary the junction diverges from the germline segment, which might be a read error. This sample stems from a study of T cell repertoires in cytomegalovirus infection. Overall study: Well-studied HLA-B-restricted CMV epitopes were used in the study alongside recently identified HLA-C-restricted ones. Indications of both CMV infection and matching HLA type were provided by public TCR beta signatures. Findings and caveats of the study: HLA-C-restricted CMV-specific TCR beta clonotypes prevailed in the ex vivo response. Of the TCR beta families, the public ones yielded a cumulative frequency that identified carriers of CMV plus the relevant HLA.

The CDR3 is 14 residues long. The germline V gene encodes CDR1 SGHTA and CDR2 FQGNSA. TCRdb re-called the reads through MiXCR, storing one row per CDR3 protein. The sample yields 360,000 or so distinct CDR3 sequences, roughly 34% seen once. The material sequenced was cultured PBMCs, taken from culture after CMV antigen stimulation. V is TRBV7-2 and J is TRBJ2-7, with D maybe TRBD2 (5 bases). The clonotype comes from a human donor in good health (CMV status not recorded). Some clones in this sample may be carry-over from other donors' samples. The CDR3, as DNA: TGTGCCAGCAGTTTAGCCTCACTAGCCTACGAGCAGTACTTC. This codes for CASSLASLAYEQYF.